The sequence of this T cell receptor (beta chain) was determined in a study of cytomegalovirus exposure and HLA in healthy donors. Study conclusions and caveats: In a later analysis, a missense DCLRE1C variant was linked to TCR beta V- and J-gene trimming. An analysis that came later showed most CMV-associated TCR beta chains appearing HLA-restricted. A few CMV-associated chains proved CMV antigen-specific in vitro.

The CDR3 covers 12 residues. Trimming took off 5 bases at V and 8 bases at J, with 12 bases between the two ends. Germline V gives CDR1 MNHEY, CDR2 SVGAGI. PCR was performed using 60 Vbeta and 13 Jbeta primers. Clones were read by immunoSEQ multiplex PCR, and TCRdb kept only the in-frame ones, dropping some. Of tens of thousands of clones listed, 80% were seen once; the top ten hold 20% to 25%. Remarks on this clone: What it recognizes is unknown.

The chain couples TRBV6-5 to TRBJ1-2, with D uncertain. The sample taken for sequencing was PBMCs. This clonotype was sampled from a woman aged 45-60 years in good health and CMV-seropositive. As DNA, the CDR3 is TGTGCCAGCAGTCCACGGTGGGAGGGCTACACCTTC. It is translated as CASSPRWEGYTF.